What follows are 31 T cell receptor beta chains derived from one specimen sequenced in a study of T cells in localized non-small cell lung cancer (dated by TCRdb to about 2020). The library was built by means of the immunoSEQ multiplex PCR assay. Imported from immuneACCESS, the table was reduced by TCRdb to in-frame sequences with V and J called. These copies leave out some clones; in studies compared against another copy, an unresolved V gene accounts for under half, and the cause of the remainder is not known. For this sample there are about 28,000 clones; 65% to 85% appear just once. The top ten clonotypes cover about 5.4% of the sample. This material consisted of peripheral blood mononuclear cells, taken before any cancer treatment. The receptors here all came from a man aged 35-75 years with stage III lung adenocarcinoma.

The V and J genes are TRBV5-1 and TRBJ2-2; tentatively, D is TRBD1 (5 bases). With 2 bases removed from V and 7 bases from J, the gap between germline ends came to 12 bases. Germline CDR1 reads SGHRS; CDR2 reads YFSETQ. The CDR3 runs 14 residues. The CDR3 DNA sequence: TGCGCCAGCAGCTTAAAGGCACAGGACGGGGAGCTGTTTTTT. It encodes CASSLKAQDGELFF.

V is TRBV6-1 and J is TRBJ2-2, with D unclear. Germline assignment: CDR1 MNHNS and CDR2 SASEGT. This CDR3 spans 13 amino acids. The V end lost 11 bases, the J end lost 4 bases, and 14 bases lay between the germline ends. CDR3 DNA: TGTGCCGGCCTAAGCGTAGGCACCGGGGAGCTGTTTTTT. This gives the protein CAGLSVGTGELFF.

The CDR3 nucleotides read TGTGCCAGCAGTAGTTGGGTTAGCGAAAAACTGTTTTTT. Protein product: CASSSWVSEKLFF. The rearrangement links TRBV2 to TRBJ1-4; unclear D gene. Germline assignment: CDR1 SNHLY and CDR2 FYNNEI. The CDR3 contains 13 residues. V was clipped by 5 bases and J by 8 bases, with 12 bases between them.

This clone was seen a few times. This chain uses TRBV6-1 with TRBJ2-7; no firm D call. The V gene's germline CDR1 is MNHNS and CDR2 SASEGT. The V end was cut by 2 bases, the J end by 0 bases, with 8 bases between. The CDR3 length is 14 residues. For the CDR3, the DNA is TGTGCCAGCAGTGAACGGCAGAGCTCCTACGAGCAGTACGTC. Translated, it gives CASSERQSSYEQYV.

This clone turned up a few times. This sequence joins TRBV5-1 and TRBJ2-3; tentatively, D is TRBD1 (5 bases). Germline lookup yields CDR1 SGHRS and CDR2 YFSETQ. V lost 3 bases, J lost 6 bases, and 14 bases lay in between. This CDR3 comprises 14 residues. This chain's CDR3 is CASSSVGALDTQYF. The CDR3 region has the DNA TGCGCCAGCAGCTCCGTTGGGGCGCTTGATACGCAGTATTTT.

The chain employs TRBV4-2 and TRBJ2-3; 7 bases fit TRBD2. CDR3 length equals 16 residues. The J segment lost 2 bases and the V segment lost 4 bases, leaving 9 bases of the junction unmatched. CDR1 and CDR2 (germline): LGHNA, YNFKEQ. The CDR3 bases are TGTGCCAGCAGCCCGCTAATAAGCGGGAACACAGATACGCAGTATTTT. It yields the protein CASSPLISGNTDTQYF.

This clone has just a few counts. The chain recombines TRBV6-4 with TRBJ2-3; maybe TRBD1 (6 bases). Trimming removed 2 bases at V and 2 bases at J, with 8 bases between. This CDR3 is built from 14 residues. Germline CDR1 MRHNA, CDR2 SNTAGT. The CDR3: CASSDGGDTDTQYF. CDR3 DNA sequence: TGTGCCAGCAGTGACGGGGGCGACACAGATACGCAGTATTTT.

The chain links TRBV28 to TRBJ2-7; tentatively, D is TRBD1 or TRBD2 (6 bases each). Germline-derived CDR1 and CDR2 are MDHEN and SYDVKM. The CDR3 has 14 residues. Trimming took off 3 bases at V and 5 bases at J, with 14 bases between the two ends. CDR3: CASSFPGARHEQYF. The CDR3 bases are TGTGCCAGCAGTTTTCCGGGGGCTCGTCACGAGCAGTACTTC.

The V gene is TRBV5-1, the J gene TRBJ1-1; 8 bases line up with TRBD1. The germline V gene encodes CDR1 SGHRS and CDR2 YFSETQ. V lost 4 bases and J lost 8; bases outside the gene matches: 13. This CDR3 comprises 15 residues. The CDR3 here is CASSEDRVGNREAFF. The CDR3 DNA sequence: TGCGCCAGCAGCGAGGACAGGGTTGGGAATAGGGAAGCTTTCTTT.

The chain employs TRBV11-2 and TRBJ2-7, with D perhaps matching TRBD2 (6 bases). The CDR3 is 14 amino acids. The V gene's germline CDR1 is SGHAT and CDR2 FQNNGV. The germline V and J ends were trimmed by 1 base and 3 bases, with 10 bases remaining between them. CDR3 protein: CASSLAAGNYEQYV. In nucleotides, the CDR3 is TGTGCCAGCAGCTTAGCGGCGGGGAACTACGAGCAGTACGTC.

The chain is built from TRBV28 and TRBJ1-5; D gene uncertain. CDR3 length equals 16 residues. V lost 1 base and J lost 5, with 15 bases in between. Germline CDR1 reads MDHEN; CDR2 reads SYDVKM. The CDR3 is CASSLSGIGVDQPQHF. DNA of the CDR3: TGTGCCAGCAGTTTATCCGGGATCGGGGTCGATCAGCCCCAGCATTTT. Supplemented by reference TRBV28 and TRBJ1-5, the full variable domain reads DVKVTQSSRYLVKRTGEKVFLECVQDMDHENMFWYRQDPGLGLRLIYFSYDVKMKEKGDIPEGYSVSREKKERFSLILESASTNQTSMYLCASSLSGIGVDQPQHFGDGTRLSIL.

This clone was seen only a few times. The CDR3 nucleotides are TGTGCCAGCTCACCAGTCCCCCGGGTGAACACTGAAGCTTTCTTT. This sequence encodes CASSPVPRVNTEAFF. V usage is TRBV18 and J usage is TRBJ1-1; no clear D. V was pared by 2 bases and J by 0 bases, with 10 bases between. The length of the CDR3 is 15 residues. The germline V gene encodes CDR1 KGHSH and CDR2 LQKENI. The full variable domain, with the rest looked up from reference TRBV18 and TRBJ1-1, is NAGVMQNPRHLVRRRGQEARLRCSPMKGHSHVYWYRQLPEEGLKFMVYLQKENIIDESGMPKERFSAEFPKEGPSILRIQQVVRGDSAAYFCASSPVPRVNTEAFFGQGTRLTVV.

This chain connects TRBV19 to TRBJ2-1; TRBD1 matches at 7 bases. V lost 10 bases, J lost 6 bases, and 15 bases stayed unmatched. Looked up from germline, CDR1 is LNHDA and CDR2 is SQIVND (reference sequence). CDR3 size: 15 residues. The CDR3 spells CATRDRASFSNEQFF. The CDR3 DNA reads TGTGCCACCCGCGACAGGGCGAGTTTTAGCAATGAGCAGTTCTTC.

This clone was found a few times. The genes are TRBV28 and TRBJ1-6, with D unclear. This CDR3 comprises 14 residues. Trimming shortened V by 3 bases and J by 4 bases, and 7 bases separated the two germline ends. The germline V gene encodes CDR1 MDHEN and CDR2 SYDVKM. CDR3 in DNA: TGTGCCAGCAGTTTGGTCACTTATAATTCACCCCTCCACTTT. This codes for CASSLVTYNSPLHF.

The chain uses TRBV5-6 and TRBJ1-2; D might be TRBD1 (6 bases). CDR3 length: 14 residues. The V and J ends lost 2 bases and 3 bases respectively, with 11 bases between them. CDR1 and CDR2 from the germline V gene are SGHDT and YYEEEE. The CDR3 DNA reads as TGTGCCAGCAGCTTCTGGGGGCAGTACTATGGCTACACCTTC. This gives the protein CASSFWGQYYGYTF.

This chain uses TRBV9 with TRBJ2-2, with D possibly TRBD1 on 5 matching bases. Trimming stripped 0 bases from V and 8 bases from J, with 11 bases between. The CDR3 has 14 amino acids. CDR1 is SGDLS, CDR2 YYNGEE, per germline. The CDR3 sequence: CASSVDPGLGELFF. The CDR3 coding sequence is TGTGCCAGCAGCGTAGACCCAGGGCTAGGGGAGCTGTTTTTT. The entire variable domain, with the rest obtained from reference TRBV9 and TRBJ2-2, is as follows: DSGVTQTPKHLITATGQRVTLRCSPRSGDLSVYWYQQSLDQGLQFLIQYYNGEERAKGNILERFSAQQFPDLHSELNLSSLELGDSALYFCASSVDPGLGELFFGEGSRLTVL.

This sequence joins TRBV19 and TRBJ1-1; TRBD1 matches at 8 bases. The germline gives CDR1 LNHDA, CDR2 SQIVND (reference sequence). Trimming took 5 bases from V and 6 from J; bases not matched to a gene: 8. The CDR3 runs to 14 residues. CDR3 amino acids: CASSPRTGPPEAFF. CDR3 nucleotide sequence: TGTGCCAGTAGTCCAAGGACAGGGCCCCCTGAAGCTTTCTTT.

The chain has TRBV7-2 and TRBJ2-3; the D is unclear. Trimming removed 5 bases at V and 2 bases at J, with 8 bases between. The germline V gene encodes CDR1 SGHTA and CDR2 FQGNSA. This CDR3 has 13 residues. CDR3 sequence (DNA): TGTGCCAGCAGCCTCAGCGCCACAGATACGCAGTATTTT. This sequence encodes CASSLSATDTQYF.

This sequence joins TRBV19 and TRBJ2-1; D unresolved. Trimming cost V 1 base and J 9 bases, with 4 bases left between them. The CDR3 consists of 11 residues. CDR1 and CDR2 (germline): LNHDA, SQIVND (reference sequence). The CDR3 region is CASSIGLEQFF. The CDR3 DNA sequence: TGTGCCAGTAGTATAGGGCTTGAGCAGTTCTTC.

This chain connects TRBV13 to TRBJ2-1; 8 nucleotides align to TRBD2. V shed 7 bases and J 0 bases; nucleotides not matched to a gene: 17. This CDR3 contains 19 residues. CDR1 and CDR2 from the germline V gene are PRHDT and FYEKMQ (reference sequence). The CDR3 region is CASTPARRGAGGSYNEQFF. The CDR3 DNA sequence: TGTGCCAGCACCCCCGCCCGTCGCGGGGCGGGGGGCTCCTACAATGAGCAGTTCTTC.

The rearrangement uses TRBV19 and TRBJ2-7; 8 bases match TRBD2. Unmatched junction bases numbered 14, after V lost 10 bases and J lost 6 bases. The CDR3 is made up of 14 amino acids. Germline loops: CDR1 LNHDA, CDR2 SQIVND (reference sequence). Here the CDR3 reads CATQAGVLSGEQYF. CDR3 nucleotides: TGTGCCACCCAAGCGGGAGTCCTCTCTGGCGAGCAGTACTTC.

CDR3 bases: TGTGCCAGCAGGGACTTTGGGGACACCGGGGAGCTGTTTTTT. Protein sequence: CASRDFGDTGELFF. The chain combines TRBV6-1 with TRBJ2-2, with D possibly matching TRBD2 (5 bases). Between the trimmed V and J ends, which lost 6 bases and 3 bases, there was a span of 11 bases. Germline V CDR1 and CDR2: MNHNS, SASEGT. This CDR3 region has 14 residues.

This clone appeared once. The chain uses TRBV28 and TRBJ2-1; 7 bases line up with TRBD1. Trimming at V came to 3 bases and at J to 6 bases, leaving 17 bases not matched to a gene. In germline, CDR1 is MDHEN, CDR2 SYDVKM. The CDR3 runs to 18 residues. DNA for the CDR3: TGTGCCAGCAGTTTCTACCCGACAGGGAGCCGGTGGGGCAATGAGCAGTTCTTC. This codes for CASSFYPTGSRWGNEQFF.

The rearrangement joins TRBV7-6 to TRBJ1-4; D is uncertain. The CDR3 has 16 amino acids. Germline CDR1 SGHVS, CDR2 FNYEAQ. Trimming pared 5 bases from V and 5 bases from J, leaving 18 bases between. The CDR3 DNA reads as TGTGCCAGCAGCGCCCGTTCTTTAGAGGGAAATGAAAAACTGTTTTTT. Encoded protein: CASSARSLEGNEKLFF.

The chain employs TRBV29-1 and TRBJ1-1; perhaps TRBD1 as D (5 bases). V lost 7 bases and J 3 bases, leaving 12 bases between the germline ends. CDR1 is SQVTM and CDR2 is ANQGSEA in the germline V gene. This CDR3 spans 12 amino acids. The CDR3 protein is CSARSGDTEAFF. CDR3 nucleotides: TGCAGCGCCCGCTCGGGGGACACTGAAGCTTTCTTT. Drawing the rest from reference TRBV29-1 and TRBJ1-1, the complete variable domain is SAVISQKPSRDICQRGTSLTIQCQVDSQVTMMFWYRQQPGQSLTLIATANQGSEATYESGFVIDKFPISRPNLTFSTLTVSNMSPEDSSIYLCSARSGDTEAFFGQGTRLTVV.

This clone was detected a few times. This chain connects TRBV5-1 to TRBJ1-1, with no clear D. Trimming took off 0 bases at V and 4 bases at J, with 10 bases between the two ends. Germline V lookup: CDR1 SGHRS, CDR2 YFSETQ. The CDR3 is made up of 14 amino acids. Here the CDR3 reads CASSLETRSTEAFF. CDR3 nucleotides: TGCGCCAGCAGCTTGGAAACTAGGAGCACTGAAGCTTTCTTT.

The chain couples TRBV19 to TRBJ2-2, with TRBD1 as a possible D gene (5 bases). Trimming stripped 1 base from V and 5 bases from J, with 14 bases between. The germline gives CDR1 LNHDA, CDR2 SQIVND (reference sequence). The CDR3 contains 16 residues. The CDR3 is CASSIANRQWTGELFF. Here the CDR3 DNA reads TGTGCCAGTAGTATAGCAAACAGGCAGTGGACCGGGGAGCTGTTTTTT.

V is TRBV4-2 and J is TRBJ1-4; no reliable D call. Germline loops: CDR1 LGHNA, CDR2 YNFKEQ. V shed 3 bases and J shed 4 bases, with 9 bases lying between them. The CDR3 totals 14 residues. CDR3 loop: CASSHRGVNEKLFF. The CDR3, as DNA: TGTGCCAGCAGCCACCGCGGGGTTAATGAAAAACTGTTTTTT.

The chain uses TRBV2 and TRBJ2-1, with TRBD2 identical over 10 bases. The trim removed 2 bases at V and 7 bases at J, leaving 5 bases unmatched. Germline lookup yields CDR1 SNHLY and CDR2 FYNNEI. This CDR3 region has 15 residues. In DNA, the CDR3 is TGTGCCAGCAGTGAAAGCGGGAGGGCCGGGAATGAGCAGTTCTTC. Protein product: CASSESGRAGNEQFF.

The chain joins TRBV10-1 to TRBJ2-3; unclear D gene. V lost 0 bases to trimming and J lost 3 bases, with 10 bases between them. The CDR3 contains 15 residues. Germline values: CDR1 WNHNN, CDR2 SYGVQD (reference sequence). CDR3 region: CASSESTRTTDTQYF. The CDR3 DNA sequence: TGCGCCAGCAGTGAGTCGACACGAACTACAGATACGCAGTATTTT.

In this sample, this clone is medium-sized (0.01 to 0.1%). J is TRBJ2-2 and V is TRBV13; D is possibly TRBD2 (5 bases). CDR3 size: 14 residues. V was trimmed by 6 bases and J by 3 bases, leaving 11 bases between them. Germline V gene sequence: CDR1 PRHDT, CDR2 FYEKMQ (reference sequence). This CDR3 is CASRARGDTGELFF. CDR3 coding DNA: TGTGCCAGCAGGGCTCGGGGTGACACCGGGGAGCTGTTTTTT.